This T cell receptor (beta chain) was sequenced in a study of CD4 T cell repertoires in COVID-19. Study results and limitations: SARS-CoV and/or HKU1 spike cultures shared between about 7 and 26% of SARS-CoV-2 clonotypes. Sharing of several most expanded SARS-CoV-2-reactive clonotypes across memory subsets suggested intraclonal diversification.

Mild-to-severe COVID-19 survivors were the donors. No culture step preceded sequencing of the ex vivo isolated memory T cells. Measured with immunoSEQ multiplex PCR; TCRdb has only the in-frame clones, and not every one. The sample includes 65,000 to 95,000 clones, 83% of them seen just once. This clone was seen only once. Antigen unknown. From germline, CDR1 is LNHDA and CDR2 SQIVND (reference sequence). The CDR3 contains 13 residues. Trimming took off 3 bases at V and 5 bases at J, with 7 bases between the two ends. The starting material was CD4+ T cells from peripheral blood, obtained after recovery from COVID-19. This receptor was obtained from a human donor who had COVID-19. V is TRBV19 and J is TRBJ2-2, with D perhaps matching TRBD1 or TRBD2 (5 bases each). In DNA, the CDR3 is TGTGCCAGTAGTATGTGGGGGACCGGGGAGCTGTTTTTT. Residues: CASSMWGTGELFF. The full variable domain, its missing parts supplied by reference TRBV19 and TRBJ2-2, is DGGITQSPKYLFRKEGQNVTLSCEQNLNHDAMYWYRQDPGQGLRLIYYSQIVNDFQKGDIAEGYSVSREKKESFPLTVTSAQKNPTAFYLCASSMWGTGELFFGEGSRLTVL.